These 32 T cell receptor beta chains originate from one sample sequenced in a study of early T cells in non-severe SARS-CoV-2 infection. TCRdb reprocessed the 5' RACE reads via MiXCR and lists one record per CDR3 protein. The data contain around 76,000 distinct CDR3 sequences, about 14% of them singletons. The starting material was whole blood, obtained at baseline. These receptors were collected from an adult who was a healthcare worker with PCR-confirmed SARS-CoV-2 infection or an uninfected control (not recorded which).

Points on this clonotype: At one boundary the junction diverges from the germline segment, which might be a read error. CDR3 amino acids: CASSLDSGEPFF. The CDR3 nucleotides are TGTGCCAGCAGCCTAGACTCTGGGGAGCCGTTCTTC. The chain combines TRBV9 with TRBJ2-1; tentatively, D is TRBD2 (5 bases). This CDR3 region has 12 residues. Germline lookup yields CDR1 SGDLS and CDR2 YYNGEE. Variable domain in full (rest from reference TRBV9 and TRBJ2-1): DSGVTQTPKHLITATGQRVTLRCSPRSGDLSVYWYQQSLDQGLQFLIQYYNGEERAKGNILERFSAQQFPDLHSELNLSSLELGDSALYFCASSLDSGEPFFGPGTRLTVL.

This clonotype was observed many times. The V gene is TRBV20-1, the J gene TRBJ2-7; 10 positions match TRBD2. The V and J ends lost 6 bases and 4 bases, in that order; junction bases with no gene match: 12. The CDR3 has 15 amino acids. Looked up from germline, CDR1 is DFQATT and CDR2 is SNEGSKA (reference sequence). CDR3 region: CSALPPSGSQYEQYF. DNA of the CDR3: TGCAGTGCACTGCCCCCTAGCGGGAGTCAGTACGAGCAGTACTTC.

Many counts were recorded for this clonotype. This chain connects TRBV18 to TRBJ2-7; D gene ambiguous. The germline gives CDR1 KGHSH, CDR2 LQKENI. The CDR3 length is 13 residues. With 4 bases removed from V and 4 bases from J, the gap between germline ends came to 11 bases. The CDR3 reads CASSQGIEYEQYF. For the CDR3, the DNA is TGTGCCAGCTCACAGGGTATTGAGTACGAGCAGTACTTC.

This clonotype was detected a few times. V is TRBV28 and J is TRBJ2-7; 10 bases map to TRBD1. The V segment lost 5 bases and the J segment 6 bases; nucleotides outside the gene matches: 7. The CDR3 is 14 amino acids. Germline CDR1 MDHEN, CDR2 SYDVKM. CDR3 bases: TGTGCCAGCAGTACCCCGGGACAGGGGAGCGAGCAGTACTTC. It yields the protein CASSTPGQGSEQYF.

This clonotype has just a few counts. The V and J genes are TRBV20-1 and TRBJ2-7; 9 bases map to TRBD2. Germline V lookup: CDR1 DFQATT, CDR2 SNEGSKA (reference sequence). Trimming at V came to 0 bases and at J to 2 bases, leaving 2 bases not matched to a gene. The CDR3 has 14 residues. The CDR3 loop reads CSARDPSGTYEQYF. CDR3 nucleotide sequence: TGCAGTGCTAGAGATCCTAGCGGGACCTACGAGCAGTACTTC.

This clonotype was seen more than once but under ten times. The chain carries TRBV18 and TRBJ2-3; TRBD2 agrees at 10 bases. The V gene's germline CDR1 is KGHSH and CDR2 LQKENI. V shed 3 bases and J 5 bases; nucleotides not matched to a gene: 5. The length of the CDR3 is 15 residues. The CDR3 nucleotides read TGTGCCAGCTCACCTCTAGCGGGAGAGGGAGATACGCAGTATTTT. The encoded protein is CASSPLAGEGDTQYF.

The rearrangement joins TRBV4-1 to TRBJ1-2; D is ambiguous. Germline CDR1 MGHRA, CDR2 YSYEKL. Trimming removed 3 bases at V and 6 bases at J, with 11 bases between. This CDR3 contains 13 residues. The CDR3 DNA reads TGCGCCAGCAGCCAGAGGTTAGGCGATGGCTACACCTTC. This codes for CASSQRLGDGYTF.

This clonotype was counted only a few times. The rearrangement joins TRBV5-8 to TRBJ2-1; a possible D gene is TRBD2 (5 bases). V lost 7 bases to trimming and J lost 2 bases, with 13 bases between them. CDR1 SGHTS and CDR2 YDEGEE come from the germline V gene. This CDR3 has 14 amino acids. CDR3: CASGSGLAYNEQFF. The CDR3 bases are TGTGCCAGCGGGTCCGGACTCGCCTACAATGAGCAGTTCTTC.

This clonotype was picked up many times. The chain recombines TRBV6-5 with TRBJ2-7; no reliable D call. The germline CDR1 and CDR2 sequences are MNHEY and SVGAGI. Trimming took off 0 bases at V and 0 bases at J, with 9 bases between the two ends. CDR3 length equals 15 residues. The CDR3 DNA reads as TGTGCCAGCAGTTACTCAGGGTCGAGCTCCTACGAGCAGTACTTC. Protein: CASSYSGSSSYEQYF.

This clonotype was detected ten times or more. This rearrangement joins TRBV25-1 to TRBJ1-6, with 7 bases identical to TRBD1. Germline lookup yields CDR1 MGHDK and CDR2 SYGVNS. This CDR3 contains 14 residues. V was pared by 5 bases and J by 7 bases, with 5 bases of the junction left unmatched. CDR3 in amino acids: CASSLRQGNSPLHF. The CDR3 DNA is TGTGCCAGCAGTCTCCGACAGGGCAATTCACCCCTCCACTTT.

The rearrangement joins TRBV6-2 or TRBV6-3 to TRBJ2-1, with D uncertain. The germline V and J ends were trimmed by 5 bases and 3 bases, with 5 bases remaining between them. This CDR3 has 12 amino acids. Per germline, CDR1 MNHEY and CDR2 SVGEGT. CDR3 DNA: TGTGCCAGCAGTCGAGACTACAATGAGCAGTTCTTC. It translates to CASSRDYNEQFF.

This clonotype has a handful of counts. This sequence joins TRBV9 and TRBJ2-3; D perhaps matches TRBD2 (6 bases). CDR1 and CDR2 from the germline V gene are SGDLS and YYNGEE. V was trimmed by 0 bases and J by 1 base, leaving 21 bases between them. The length of the CDR3 is 19 residues. The CDR3 loop is CASSVEEGSWGRGTDTQYF. DNA of the CDR3: TGTGCCAGCAGCGTAGAGGAGGGCTCGTGGGGCCGAGGCACAGATACGCAGTATTTT. Based on the CDR3 plus reference TRBV9 and TRBJ2-3, the full variable domain is DSGVTQTPKHLITATGQRVTLRCSPRSGDLSVYWYQQSLDQGLQFLIQYYNGEERAKGNILERFSAQQFPDLHSELNLSSLELGDSALYFCASSVEEGSWGRGTDTQYFGPGTRLTVL.

The chain is built from TRBV9 and TRBJ2-5, with D possibly matching TRBD1 (5 bases). Germline V gene data show CDR1 as SGDLS and CDR2 as YYNGEE. This CDR3 comprises 14 residues. Trimming took 4 bases from V and 2 from J, leaving 12 bases between them. In nucleotides, the CDR3 is TGTGCCAGCAGCTTCGGACACCTTCAAGAGACCCAGTACTTC. Its protein is CASSFGHLQETQYF.

This clonotype was observed many times. This chain connects TRBV7-9 to TRBJ1-6; D not resolved. V was trimmed by 5 bases and J by 13 bases, leaving 12 bases between them. Germline-derived CDR1 and CDR2 are SEHNR and FQNEAQ (reference sequence). The CDR3 loop spans 12 amino acids. The CDR3 nucleotides are TGTGCCAGCAGCCCACGAACGGAGCCCCTCCACTTT. Encoded protein: CASSPRTEPLHF.

This clonotype was observed a handful of times. V gene TRBV6-5 combines with J gene TRBJ2-3; the D is unclear. The CDR3 runs 15 residues. Germline assignment: CDR1 MNHEY and CDR2 SVGAGI. Trimming removed 1 base from V and 0 bases from J, with 8 bases in between. The CDR3 spells CASSYYSPSTDTQYF. The DNA of the CDR3 is TGTGCCAGCAGTTACTATTCCCCTAGCACAGATACGCAGTATTTT.

The rearrangement links TRBV5-1 to TRBJ1-1, with D hard to call. Germline values: CDR1 SGHRS, CDR2 YFSETQ. The CDR3 is 15 amino acids. Trimming stripped 0 bases from V and 1 base from J, with 10 bases between. The CDR3 region is CASSLGPRENTEAFF. CDR3 DNA sequence: TGCGCCAGCAGCTTGGGTCCCCGAGAGAACACTGAAGCTTTCTTT. Complete variable domain (other parts from reference TRBV5-1 and TRBJ1-1): KAGVTQTPRYLIKTRGQQVTLSCSPISGHRSVSWYQQTPGQGLQFLFEYFSETQRNKGNFPGRFSGRQFSNSRSEMNVSTLELGDSALYLCASSLGPRENTEAFFGQGTRLTVV.

This clonotype was seen at least ten times. The V gene is TRBV7-8, the J gene TRBJ1-5; D unclear. This CDR3 contains 13 residues. The germline V gene encodes CDR1 SGHVS and CDR2 FQNEAQ. V lost 1 base to trimming and J lost 4 bases, with 5 bases between them. CDR3: CASSLVMNQPQHF. The CDR3 DNA reads TGTGCCAGCAGCTTAGTCATGAATCAGCCCCAGCATTTT.

This clonotype has a handful of counts. This chain uses TRBV7-8 with TRBJ1-2; D is uncertain. Germline V gene sequence: CDR1 SGHVS, CDR2 FQNEAQ. The V gene lost 5 bases and the J gene lost 7 bases, with 11 bases spanning the gap. This CDR3 has 12 amino acids. Written as DNA, the CDR3 is TGTGCCAGCAGCCCCCATTCGTCTGGCTACACCTTC. It translates to CASSPHSSGYTF.

V gene TRBV7-2 combines with J gene TRBJ1-6; possibly TRBD1 for D (5 bases). CDR3 length: 15 amino acids. CDR1 SGHTA and CDR2 FQGNSA come from the germline V gene. The V end lost 3 bases, the J end lost 4 bases, and 10 bases lay between the germline ends. Written as DNA, the CDR3 is TGTGCCAGCAGCTTGCAGGGACCGTATAATTCACCCCTCCACTTT. Its protein is CASSLQGPYNSPLHF.

The chain links TRBV2 to TRBJ2-5; no definite D call. The CDR3 extends over 14 amino acids. The V end was cut by 5 bases, the J end by 5 bases, with 15 bases between. The germline V gene has CDR1 SNHLY and CDR2 FYNNEI. CDR3 amino acids: CASSSLGGRETQYF. The DNA of the CDR3 is TGTGCCAGCAGTTCTCTGGGCGGCCGGGAGACCCAGTACTTC.

The V gene is TRBV5-5, the J gene TRBJ1-2; no clear D. CDR1 is SGHKS and CDR2 is YYEKEE in the germline V gene (reference sequence). The CDR3 is made up of 16 amino acids. V shed 0 bases and J shed 5 bases, with 17 bases lying between them. CDR3: CASSLAPRGSGYGYTF. DNA for the CDR3: TGTGCCAGCAGCTTGGCCCCGAGAGGGTCGGGGTATGGCTACACCTTC.

The chain combines TRBV6-6 with TRBJ1-1, with a possible D match to TRBD1 (5 bases). Trimming stripped 7 bases from V and 5 bases from J, with 11 bases between. This CDR3 is built from 12 residues. Germline V lookup: CDR1 MNHNY, CDR2 SVGAGI (reference sequence). The CDR3 nucleotides are TGTGCCAGCAAAGGGGAGGGGACTGAAGCTTTCTTT. Protein: CASKGEGTEAFF.

The rearrangement joins TRBV9 to TRBJ2-5; D gene uncertain. The CDR3 contains 14 residues. V dropped 0 bases and J dropped 1 base, with 7 bases sitting between them. Germline V gives CDR1 SGDLS, CDR2 YYNGEE. This chain's CDR3 is CASSVGTSQETQYF. The CDR3 DNA reads TGTGCCAGCAGCGTAGGGACGTCCCAAGAGACCCAGTACTTC.

The sample holds many counts of this clonotype. The chain recombines TRBV12-3 or TRBV12-4 with TRBJ2-1; TRBD2 agrees at 9 bases. With 1 base clipped from V and 7 bases from J, the junction kept 5 bases outside the gene matches. The CDR3 runs 15 residues. CDR3 in amino acids: CASSLGGRVTNEQFF. Written as DNA, the CDR3 is TGTGCCAGCAGTTTAGGCGGGAGGGTTACGAATGAGCAGTTCTTC.

In this sample, this clonotype turned up a few times. V is TRBV2 and J is TRBJ2-2; D not certain. Trimming left V 5 bases short and J 0 bases short, with 7 bases between. Germline V gene lookup returns CDR1 SNHLY and CDR2 FYNNEI. The CDR3 spans 14 residues. The CDR3 region has the DNA TGTGCCAGCAGTAGTCTTGCGAACACCGGGGAGCTGTTTTTT. Protein product: CASSSLANTGELFF.

The V and J genes are TRBV25-1 and TRBJ1-6; tentative D call: TRBD1 (5 bases). Germline V gene data show CDR1 as MGHDK and CDR2 as SYGVNS. Trimming left V 7 bases short and J 6 bases short, with 13 bases between. This CDR3 is 14 amino acids long. The CDR3 DNA is TGTGCCAGCAAATACGTGACAGCTAATTCACCCCTCCACTTT. Translating gives CASKYVTANSPLHF.

This clonotype was counted between two and nine times. The CDR3 DNA reads as TGTGCCAGTAGTCTTTCCGGGACTAGCGGTTACAATGAGCAGTTCTTC. This encodes CASSLSGTSGYNEQFF. This chain links TRBV19 with TRBJ2-1; TRBD2 matches 11 bases. This CDR3 has 16 amino acids. The junction had 7 bases not matched to a gene; V was cut back by 5 bases and J by 4 bases. CDR1 is LNHDA, CDR2 SQIVND, per germline (reference sequence).

The V gene is TRBV3-1, the J gene TRBJ2-1; 8 nucleotides line up with TRBD2. The length of the CDR3 is 15 residues. V gave up 2 bases and J gave up 6 bases; unmatched junction bases: 6. Germline assignment: CDR1 LGHDT and CDR2 YNNKEL (reference sequence). CDR3 coding DNA: TGTGCCAGCAGCCAATTCCTAGCGGGCCTCAATGAGCAGTTCTTC. Amino acid sequence: CASSQFLAGLNEQFF.

This clonotype was observed a few times. This sequence joins TRBV14 and TRBJ2-7, with 13 bases fitting TRBD2. Trimming cost V 5 bases and J 4 bases; bases outside gene matches: 8. CDR1 and CDR2 from the germline V gene are SGHDN and FVKESK. The CDR3 runs to 16 residues. For the CDR3, the DNA is TGTGCCAGCAGCTGGACTAGCGGGAGCGGTTTGTACGAGCAGTACTTC. Translation: CASSWTSGSGLYEQYF.

J is TRBJ1-2 and V is TRBV5-1; 10 bases agree with TRBD1. This CDR3 is 16 amino acids long. V gave up 4 bases and J gave up 7 bases; unmatched junction bases: 13. CDR1 SGHRS and CDR2 YFSETQ come from the germline V gene. The CDR3 DNA follows: TGCGCCAGCAGCCCTGGGACAGGGGAGGACCGGGGTGGCTACACCTTC. Translating it yields CASSPGTGEDRGGYTF.

The chain employs TRBV2 and TRBJ1-5; 8 nucleotides line up with TRBD1. Looked up from germline, CDR1 is SNHLY and CDR2 is FYNNEI. The CDR3 covers 14 residues. The V and J ends lost 2 bases and 7 bases, in that order; junction bases with no gene match: 4. The chain's CDR3 is CASSEQGAQQPQHF. CDR3 bases: TGTGCCAGCAGTGAACAGGGGGCTCAGCAGCCCCAGCATTTT.

This clonotype came up many times. CDR3 protein: CASSEAGGGADTQYF. The CDR3 DNA reads as TGTGCCAGCAGTGAAGCGGGGGGCGGGGCAGATACGCAGTATTTT. The chain combines TRBV6-1 with TRBJ2-3; D tentatively fits TRBD1 or TRBD2 (6 bases each). The CDR3 has 15 amino acids. V was cut by 0 bases and J by 4 bases, with 11 bases left in between. Per germline, CDR1 MNHNS and CDR2 SASEGT.